The next 20 T cell receptor beta chains were all read from a single sample in a study of T cells in localized non-small cell lung cancer. Generated by immunoSEQ multiplex PCR, the TCRdb table keeps only in-frame clones and is missing some. The sample has tens of thousands of clones; 70% to 90% are singletons. This specimen consisted of peripheral blood, obtained before any cancer treatment. These receptors were collected from a woman aged 35-70 years with stage I lung adenocarcinoma.

The rearrangement uses TRBV30 and TRBJ1-6; possible D gene TRBD1, 5 bases. Germline lookup yields CDR1 GTSNPN and CDR2 SVGIG (reference sequence). V was shortened by 2 bases and J by 6 bases, with 8 bases between the two germline ends. This CDR3 comprises 13 residues. The CDR3: CAWSTGGNSPLHF. Here the CDR3 DNA reads TGTGCCTGGAGTACCGGGGGTAATTCACCCCTCCACTTT.

The V and J genes are TRBV15 and TRBJ2-7; the D gene is possibly TRBD1 (7 bases). The CDR3 loop spans 14 amino acids. V was clipped by 1 base and J by 7 bases, with 14 bases between them. Germline CDR1 reads LNHNV; CDR2 reads YYDKDF (reference sequence). The CDR3 DNA reads TGTGCCACCAGCAGAGGACAGGGACTTAGGGAGCAGTACTTC. This codes for CATSRGQGLREQYF.

The chain carries TRBV7-2 and TRBJ2-1; tentative D call: TRBD2 (6 bases). Germline V gives CDR1 SGHTA, CDR2 FQGNSA. This CDR3 spans 14 amino acids. The V end was cut by 6 bases, the J end by 3 bases, with 12 bases between. The CDR3 loop is CASRLGLDYNEQFF. CDR3 nucleotides: TGTGCCAGCAGGTTGGGACTGGACTACAATGAGCAGTTCTTC.

Concerning this clone itself: The DNA is left out, because the CDR3 cannot be placed on it with certainty; the CDR3 is given as TCRdb lists it. This sequence joins TRBV6-1 and TRBJ2-5; TRBD2, the table's D call, was not compared with the DNA. Germline-derived CDR1 and CDR2 are MNHNS and SASEGT. Including both end residues, the CDR3 is 11 amino acids long. The CDR3 region is CASSSSEAQYF.

V gene TRBV13 combines with J gene TRBJ1-1; the D gene is possibly TRBD1 (6 bases). V was cut by 4 bases and J by 9 bases, with 18 bases left in between. The CDR3 consists of 14 residues. The germline gives CDR1 PRHDT, CDR2 FYEKMQ (reference sequence). This chain's CDR3 is CASSSHMIQGKAFF. The CDR3, as DNA: TGTGCCAGCAGCTCTCACATGATACAGGGTAAAGCTTTCTTT.

The chain recombines TRBV19 with TRBJ2-7; a possible D gene is TRBD1 (7 bases). Germline lookup yields CDR1 LNHDA and CDR2 SQIVND (reference sequence). The CDR3 loop spans 14 amino acids. V was shortened by 6 bases and J by 1 base, with 13 bases between the two germline ends. The CDR3 DNA follows: TGTGCCAGTAGAGAGGAGGGGGCGTCCTACGAGCAGTACTTC. Protein product: CASREEGASYEQYF.

The chain joins TRBV7-9 to TRBJ2-1; D uncertain. Germline-derived CDR1 and CDR2 are SEHNR and FQNEAQ (reference sequence). V lost 4 bases and J lost 8, with 6 bases in between. This CDR3 is 11 amino acids long. CDR3 DNA sequence: TGTGCCAGCAGCTCCTTCGATGAGCAGTTCTTC. Amino acid sequence: CASSSFDEQFF.

CDR3 DNA: TGTGCCAGCAGCTTACAGGGGGCCTTGAATTCACCCCTCCACTTT. Translating gives CASSLQGALNSPLHF. This chain links TRBV7-3 with TRBJ1-6, with 8 bases identical to TRBD1. With 2 bases clipped from V and 7 bases from J, the junction kept 4 bases outside the gene matches. The CDR3 spans 15 residues. Germline V gives CDR1 SGHTA, CDR2 FQGTGA.

CDR3: CASSPGLRFYEQYF. The CDR3 DNA reads TGTGCCAGCAGTCCGGGACTGAGATTCTACGAGCAGTACTTC. The rearrangement joins TRBV28 to TRBJ2-7; maybe TRBD2 (6 bases). Trimming shortened V by 5 bases and J by 3 bases, and 14 bases separated the two germline ends. The CDR3 has 14 amino acids. CDR1 is MDHEN, CDR2 SYDVKM, per germline.

The rearrangement uses TRBV5-6 and TRBJ2-1, with 8 bases aligning to TRBD1. The CDR3 extends over 14 amino acids. V gave up 2 bases and J gave up 6 bases; unmatched junction bases: 4. Germline-derived CDR1 and CDR2 are SGHDT and YYEEEE. CDR3 region: CASSFVTGGNEQFF. In nucleotides, the CDR3 is TGTGCCAGCAGCTTCGTCACAGGGGGCAATGAGCAGTTCTTC.

This clone was found once. J is TRBJ2-1 and V is TRBV7-9; TRBD1 agrees at 8 bases. In germline, CDR1 is SEHNR, CDR2 FQNEAQ (reference sequence). The CDR3 totals 16 residues. V dropped 5 bases and J dropped 7; count of bases not matched to a gene: 13. The CDR3 reads CASSATRDRLQNEQFF. Written as DNA, the CDR3 is TGTGCCAGCAGCGCGACCCGGGACAGGCTTCAAAATGAGCAGTTCTTC.

The genes are TRBV7-8 and TRBJ2-7, with 11 bases aligning to TRBD2. CDR1 is SGHVS, CDR2 FQNEAQ, per germline. Germline trimming cut 5 bases from V and 2 bases from J; bases unmatched to any gene: 8. This CDR3 spans 16 amino acids. CDR3 residues: CASSDPSGRTPYEQYF. Here the CDR3 DNA reads TGTGCCAGCAGCGATCCTAGCGGGAGGACCCCCTACGAGCAGTACTTC.

V and J are TRBV4-1 and TRBJ1-1; weak D call: TRBD1 (5 bases). Germline CDR1 is MGHRA and CDR2 is YSYEKL. V dropped 0 bases and J dropped 4 bases, with 12 bases sitting between them. The CDR3 length is 15 residues. The CDR3 nucleotides are TGCGCCAGCAGCCAAGAAAGGGACGCGGGCACTGAAGCTTTCTTT. Protein product: CASSQERDAGTEAFF.

The chain combines TRBV28 with TRBJ2-5, with D perhaps assigned TRBD1 or TRBD2 (5 bases each). Germline V gene data show CDR1 as MDHEN and CDR2 as SYDVKM. V shed 4 bases and J shed 2 bases, with 11 bases lying between them. The CDR3 length is 14 residues. Written as DNA, the CDR3 is TGTGCCAGCAGTTCAGGGAGCCTGCAAGAGACCCAGTACTTC. Its protein is CASSSGSLQETQYF.

The chain is built from TRBV28 and TRBJ1-2, with 9 bases matching TRBD1. Trimming removed 4 bases from V and 4 bases from J; junction bases left unmatched: 13. CDR1 and CDR2 from the germline V gene are MDHEN and SYDVKM. CDR3 length: 17 residues. For the CDR3, the DNA is TGTGCCAGCAGTTCCTCTATCGGGACAGGGTTGGGCTATGGCTACACCTTC. This gives the protein CASSSSIGTGLGYGYTF.

The chain recombines TRBV7-3 with TRBJ2-7; TRBD1 matches at 7 bases. The length of the CDR3 is 13 residues. The germline V gene encodes CDR1 SGHTA and CDR2 FQGTGA. With 5 bases clipped from V and 3 bases from J, the junction kept 4 bases outside the gene matches. The CDR3 region has the DNA TGTGCCAGCAGCGGATCAGGGGGCTACGAGCAGTACTTC. Amino acid sequence: CASSGSGGYEQYF.

The chain uses TRBV4-1 and TRBJ2-1; D is ambiguous. The ends were cut back, 0 bases at V and 4 bases at J, with 10 bases in the middle. Germline V lookup: CDR1 MGHRA, CDR2 YSYEKL. The CDR3 sequence is 15 residues long. CDR3 loop: CASSQESWQYNEQFF. The CDR3 DNA reads TGCGCCAGCAGCCAAGAAAGTTGGCAGTACAATGAGCAGTTCTTC.

The CDR3 spells CSVEESLSSQFF. The CDR3 region has the DNA TGCAGCGTTGAAGAGAGCCTAAGCAGCCAGTTCTTC. V usage is TRBV29-1 and J usage is TRBJ2-1; no definite D call. Germline CDR1 SQVTM, CDR2 ANQGSEA. V lost 0 bases, J lost 13 bases, and 13 bases lay in between. The CDR3 is 12 residues long.

For this clone: Other DNA sequences of this sample code for an identical CDR3. The chain employs TRBV27 and TRBJ2-3; no definite D call. Trimming cost V 6 bases and J 1 base, with 11 bases left between them. The CDR3 sequence is 14 residues long. In germline, CDR1 is MNHEY, CDR2 SMNVEV (reference sequence). CDR3 amino acids: CASRLLTGTDTQYF. CDR3 bases: TGTGCCAGCAGACTCTTAACCGGCACAGATACGCAGTATTTT.

V and J are TRBV30 and TRBJ1-6; perhaps TRBD1 as D (6 bases). From germline, CDR1 is GTSNPN and CDR2 SVGIG (reference sequence). This CDR3 contains 13 residues. Trimming left V 0 bases short and J 10 bases short, with 10 bases between. As DNA, the CDR3 is TGTGCCTGGAGTGTGGGGGGCCAATCACCCCTCCACTTT. Translation: CAWSVGGQSPLHF.